These 2 T cell receptor beta chains were sequenced from one sample in a study of blood T cell repertoires in COVID-19. Generated by immunoSEQ multiplex PCR, the TCRdb table keeps only in-frame clones and is missing some. The table shows 300,000 to 400,000 clones, with roughly 87% occurring only once. Input material: PBMCs or T cells enriched from blood (not recorded which). The source of these receptors is a woman aged 25 to 39 who had recovered from COVID-19.

The V call is TRBV2, the J call TRBJ2-7, with a tentative D call TRBD2 (6 bases). Germline assignment: CDR1 SNHLY and CDR2 FYNNEI. The V end lost 6 bases, the J end lost 0 bases, and 15 bases lay between the germline ends. CDR3 size: 15 residues. The CDR3 sequence: CASSLRQTSSYEQYF. The CDR3 DNA follows: TGTGCCAGCAGCCTCCGACAGACTAGCTCCTACGAGCAGTACTTC.

The genes are TRBV5-4 and TRBJ2-5, with a weak D call TRBD2 (5 bases). This CDR3 is 13 amino acids long. Trimming shortened V by 4 bases and J by 4 bases, and 11 bases separated the two germline ends. Germline V lookup: CDR1 SGHNT, CDR2 YYREEE (reference sequence). In nucleotides, the CDR3 is TGTGCCAGCAGCCCCGAGGGCGCAGAGACCCAGTACTTC. Translation gives CASSPEGAETQYF.